These T cell receptor beta chains were read from a single sample in a study of T cells in localized non-small cell lung cancer. The method was immunoSEQ multiplex PCR; TCRdb's version includes in-frame clones alone and lacks a portion of them. The table includes 59,000 or so clones, 91% detected once. Specimen: peripheral blood, collected before any cancer treatment. These receptors originate from a man aged 40 to 70 with stage I lung adenocarcinoma. CDR3s include the opening cysteine and the closing phenylalanine or tryptophan. A D gene is named only where the DNA matches it firmly. The size field is filled for only some rows; it gives once, few, many or a size class.

j_call d_call clone_size cdr3_length v_call cdr3_nt cdr3_aa
TRBJ2-1 . . 15 TRBV18 TGTGCCAGCTCACCCGGACTGGGGGGATCTAATGAGCAGTTCTTC CASSPGLGGSNEQFF
TRBJ1-1 . . 12 TRBV27 TGTGCCAGCCGCTTGCGCGACACTGAAGCTTTCTTT CASRLRDTEAFF
TRBJ1-2 . . 11 TRBV25-1 TGTGCCAGCAGTGATAGGAGCTTCTACACCTTC CASSDRSFYTF
TRBJ1-5 . . 17 TRBV27 TGTGCCAGCAGTTCAAGAAAAGCCGGGACACCCCTTGCCCCCCAGCATTTT CASSSRKAGTPLAPQHF
TRBJ1-2 TRBD1 . 16 TRBV19 TGTGCCAGTACTACACCCCCCGGGACAGGGACTGCTGGCTACACCTTC CASTTPPGTGTAGYTF
TRBJ2-6 TRBD2 . 16 TRBV27 TGTGCCAGCGGACCGACTAGCGGCTCTGGGGCCAACGTCCTGACTTTC CASGPTSGSGANVLTF
TRBJ2-3 . . 14 TRBV7-2 TGTGCCAGCAGCTTAGGAATCTCCACAGATACGCAGTATTTT CASSLGISTDTQYF
TRBJ1-2 TRBD1 . 13 TRBV2 TGTGCCAGCAGCGCGGGACAGGGCGGAGGCTACACCTTC CASSAGQGGGYTF
TRBJ2-7 TRBD2 . 13 TRBV25-1 TGTGCCAGCAGTCGGGGACTAGCCTACGAGCAGTACTTC CASSRGLAYEQYF
TRBJ2-3 . . 13 TRBV25-1 TGTGCCAGCAGTGTTACGGTCACAGATACGCAGTATTTT CASSVTVTDTQYF
TRBJ1-5 . . 15 TRBV19 TGTGCCAGTAGTCTGATTCCCTTTAGCAATCAGCCCCAGCATTTT CASSLIPFSNQPQHF
TRBJ2-2 . . 13 TRBV6-5 TGTGCCAGCAGTGACACGAACACCGGGGAGCTGTTTTTT CASSDTNTGELFF
TRBJ1-2 TRBD1 . 14 TRBV7-9 TGTGCCAGCAGCCAAATTGGGGGAACAGGGGACTACACCTTC CASSQIGGTGDYTF
TRBJ2-7 TRBD1 . 15 TRBV19 TGTGCCAGTAGTATAGAGGGACAGGGGGATCTCAAGCAGTACTTC CASSIEGQGDLKQYF
TRBJ2-5 TRBD1 . 16 TRBV28 TGTGCCAGCAGTCCTTGGACAGGGGGCGACCAAGAGACCCAGTACTTC CASSPWTGGDQETQYF
TRBJ1-1 . . 15 TRBV19 TGTGCCACCCGCCGGGGGGAAACATTGAACACTGAAGCTTTCTTT CATRRGETLNTEAFF
TRBJ2-7 TRBD1 . 15 TRBV5-1 TGCGCCAGCAGCTTGGGGACAGGGGGGGTCTACGAGCAGTACTTC CASSLGTGGVYEQYF
TRBJ1-1 . . 14 TRBV10-3 TGTGCCATCAGTGACCCGGACAGGAACACTGAAGCTTTCTTT CAISDPDRNTEAFF
TRBJ2-3 . once 14 TRBV19 TGTGCCAGTAGTCTATGGCAGCGCACAGATACGCAGTATTTT CASSLWQRTDTQYF
TRBJ2-7 . . 14 TRBV25-1 TGTGCCAGCAGTGAAACTACGATATTTACGTCGCAGTACTTC CASSETTIFTSQYF
TRBJ1-6 . once 14 TRBV6-1 TGTGCCAGCAGTGCGGGGCCCTATAATTCACCCCTCCACTTT CASSAGPYNSPLHF
TRBJ2-4 TRBD2 . 19 TRBV10-3 TGTGCCGAGCTCCGGGACAGTGGACTAGCGGGCTACCCCAAAAACATTCAGTACTTC CAELRDSGLAGYPKNIQYF
TRBJ2-7 TRBD1 . 15 TRBV6-6 TGTGCCAGCATCTACGGAGTTACAGGGGCCTACGAGCAGTACTTC CASIYGVTGAYEQYF
TRBJ1-2 TRBD1 . 15 TRBV19 TGTGCCAGTAGTCCTTGGACAGGGAGTGCATATGGCTACACCTTC CASSPWTGSAYGYTF